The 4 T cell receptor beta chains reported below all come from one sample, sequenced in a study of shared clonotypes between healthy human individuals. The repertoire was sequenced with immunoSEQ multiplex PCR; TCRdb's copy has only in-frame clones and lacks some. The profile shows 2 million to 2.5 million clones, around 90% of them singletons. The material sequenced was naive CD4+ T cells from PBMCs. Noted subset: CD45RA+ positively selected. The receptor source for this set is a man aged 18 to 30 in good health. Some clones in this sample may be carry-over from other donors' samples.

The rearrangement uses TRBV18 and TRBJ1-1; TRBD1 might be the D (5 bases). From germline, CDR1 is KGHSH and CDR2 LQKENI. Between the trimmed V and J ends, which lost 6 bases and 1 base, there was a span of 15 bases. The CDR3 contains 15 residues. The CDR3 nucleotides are TGTGCCAGCTCGGGGGGAGCGGCAAAGAACACTGAAGCTTTCTTT. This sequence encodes CASSGGAAKNTEAFF.

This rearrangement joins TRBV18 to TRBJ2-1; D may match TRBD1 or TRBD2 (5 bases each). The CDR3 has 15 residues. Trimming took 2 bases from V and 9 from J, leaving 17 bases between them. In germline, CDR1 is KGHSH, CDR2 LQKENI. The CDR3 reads CASSPDQGRGVEQFF. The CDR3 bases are TGTGCCAGCTCACCAGATCAGGGCCGAGGGGTTGAGCAGTTCTTC.

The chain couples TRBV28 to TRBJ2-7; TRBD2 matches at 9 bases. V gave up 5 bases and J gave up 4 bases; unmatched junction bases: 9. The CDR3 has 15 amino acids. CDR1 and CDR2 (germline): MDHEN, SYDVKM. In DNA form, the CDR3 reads TGTGCCAGCAGTATCACTAGCGGGTGGACTTACGAGCAGTACTTC. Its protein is CASSITSGWTYEQYF.

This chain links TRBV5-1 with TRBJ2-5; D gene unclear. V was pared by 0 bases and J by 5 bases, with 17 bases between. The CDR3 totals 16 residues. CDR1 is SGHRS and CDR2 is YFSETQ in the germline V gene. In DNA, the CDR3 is TGCGCCAGCAGCTTGGAACAAGCCCTGTCTTGGGAGACCCAGTACTTC. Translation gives CASSLEQALSWETQYF.